The clone carrying this T cell receptor (beta chain) occurred a few times. Its specificity is unknown. This sample was taken from a study of T-cell reconstitution after alpha-beta-depleted transplantation in children. Findings and limits, study-wide: Two months or so post-transplant, alpha-beta T cells reportedly derived from several hundred expanded graft clones. T-cell counts and diversity at one year following transplant were attributed mainly to newly produced T cells. Recipient T cells and thymic progenitors that survived gave rise to the high TCRbeta diversity observed at day 60 in some patients.

TCRbeta library construction was performed incorporating unique molecular identifiers. Via MiXCR, TCRdb re-called the PCR reads, giving one row per CDR3 protein. This sample carries around 300,000 distinct CDR3 sequences, roughly 10% of them seen once, and the ten largest clones take around 20%. Germline V gene lookup returns CDR1 SGHNT and CDR2 YYREEE (reference sequence). CDR3 length equals 13 residues. V was shortened by 4 bases and J by 5 bases, with 12 bases between the two germline ends. The V gene is TRBV5-4, the J gene TRBJ2-5, with D possibly matching TRBD1 (5 bases). The receptor's source is a male patient aged 2-15 years who had a stem cell transplant for chronic granulomatous disease, so the T cells may come from the graft donor. Sequenced material: peripheral blood, taken 180 days after TCRalphabeta/CD19-depleted stem cell transplant. CDR3 residues: CASSLDTLETQYF. In DNA, the CDR3 is TGTGCCAGCAGCCTGGACACCCTTGAGACCCAGTACTTC.